The entry below describes one TCR beta chain. These data are taken from a study of OX40 agonist ivuxolimab in advanced cancers. Study at large: Patients were dosed intravenously with ivuxolimab at 0.01 to 10 mg/kg every 2 weeks.

Losses at the gene ends were 3 bases for V and 4 bases for J; bases not matched to a gene: 1. The CDR3 is made up of 14 amino acids. Germline V CDR1 and CDR2: SGDLS, YYNGEE. Clones were read by immunoSEQ multiplex PCR, and TCRdb kept only the in-frame ones, dropping some. The sample records about 46,000 clones, around 81% being singletons. Sequencing was performed on CD4+ or CD8+ T cells sorted from blood, taken in a trial of the OX40 agonist ivuxolimab. The receptor was isolated from an adult with an advanced solid tumor such as melanoma, head and neck, liver or kidney cancer. V and J are TRBV9 and TRBJ2-5; TRBD2 agrees at 12 bases. The CDR3 sequence is CASSAGLAGETQYF. In nucleotides, the CDR3 is TGTGCCAGCAGCGCGGGACTAGCGGGAGAGACCCAGTACTTC. The full variable domain, with the rest looked up from reference TRBV9 and TRBJ2-5, is DSGVTQTPKHLITATGQRVTLRCSPRSGDLSVYWYQQSLDQGLQFLIQYYNGEERAKGNILERFSAQQFPDLHSELNLSSLELGDSALYFCASSAGLAGETQYFGPGTRLLVL.